This T cell receptor beta chain is drawn from a study of blood T cell repertoires in COVID-19. At the level of the study: The samples span acute and convalescent COVID-19 from the United States, Italy and Spain.

This clone was seen only once. In germline, CDR1 is MNHNY, CDR2 SVGAGI (reference sequence). V gave up 6 bases and J gave up 4 bases, with 16 bases separating them. The CDR3 length is 15 residues. Per the original data handling: Researchers report that nucleated cell counts were estimated from reference gene primer amplification. Libraries were prepared by immunoSEQ multiplex PCR; TCRdb keeps only in-frame clonotypes and omits some of them. The DNA was the basis for D and trimming; V, J and clone size are from that table. The sample has 200,000 to 300,000 clones, roughly 83% seen once; the top ten hold about 12%.

Sequenced: peripheral blood. The TCR originated in a man older than 75 with acute or convalescent COVID-19. The chain carries TRBV6-6 and TRBJ2-1; tentative D call: TRBD2 (5 bases). This CDR3 reads CASRAEGRGYNEQFF. CDR3 bases: TGTGCCAGCAGGGCAGAAGGTAGAGGGTACAATGAGCAGTTCTTC.